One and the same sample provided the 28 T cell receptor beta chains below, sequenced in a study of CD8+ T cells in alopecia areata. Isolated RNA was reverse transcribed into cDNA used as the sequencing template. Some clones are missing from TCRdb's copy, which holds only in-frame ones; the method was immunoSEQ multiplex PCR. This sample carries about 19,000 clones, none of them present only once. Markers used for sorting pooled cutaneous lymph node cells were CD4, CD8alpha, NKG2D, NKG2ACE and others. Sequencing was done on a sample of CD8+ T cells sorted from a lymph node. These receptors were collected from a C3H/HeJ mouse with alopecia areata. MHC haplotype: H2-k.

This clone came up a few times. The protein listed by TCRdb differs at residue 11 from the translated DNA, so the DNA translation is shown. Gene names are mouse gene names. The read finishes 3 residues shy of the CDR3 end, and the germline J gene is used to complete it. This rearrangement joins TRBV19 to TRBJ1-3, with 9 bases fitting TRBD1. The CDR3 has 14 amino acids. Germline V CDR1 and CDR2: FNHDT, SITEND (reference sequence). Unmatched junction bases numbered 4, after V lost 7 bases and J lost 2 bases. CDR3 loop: CASEGTGTGNTLYF. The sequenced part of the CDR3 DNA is TGTGCCAGCGAAGGGACAGGGACTGGAAATACG. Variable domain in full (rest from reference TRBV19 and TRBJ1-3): GGIITQTPKFLIGQEGQKLTLKCQQNFNHDTMYWYRQDSGKGLRLIYYSITENDLQKGDLSEGYDASREKKSSFSLTVTSAQKNEMAVFLCASEGTGTGNTLYFGEGSRLIVV.

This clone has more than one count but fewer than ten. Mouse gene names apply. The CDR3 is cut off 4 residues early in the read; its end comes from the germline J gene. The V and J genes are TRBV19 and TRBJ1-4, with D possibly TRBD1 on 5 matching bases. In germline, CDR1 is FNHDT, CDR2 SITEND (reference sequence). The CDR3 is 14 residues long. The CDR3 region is CASTPRAQGERLFF. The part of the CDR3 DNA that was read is TGTGCCAGCACCCCCCGGGCGCAGGGCGAA. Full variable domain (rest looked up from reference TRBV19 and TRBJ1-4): GGIITQTPKFLIGQEGQKLTLKCQQNFNHDTMYWYRQDSGKGLRLIYYSITENDLQKGDLSEGYDASREKKSSFSLTVTSAQKNEMAVFLCASTPRAQGERLFFGHGTKLSVL.

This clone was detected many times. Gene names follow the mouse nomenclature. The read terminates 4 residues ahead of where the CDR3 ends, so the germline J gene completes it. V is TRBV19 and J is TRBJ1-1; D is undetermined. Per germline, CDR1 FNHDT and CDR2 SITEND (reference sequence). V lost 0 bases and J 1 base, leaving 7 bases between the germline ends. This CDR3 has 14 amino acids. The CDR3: CASSIAFRNTEVFF. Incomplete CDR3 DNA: TGTGCCAGCAGTATAGCTTTCAGAAACACA.

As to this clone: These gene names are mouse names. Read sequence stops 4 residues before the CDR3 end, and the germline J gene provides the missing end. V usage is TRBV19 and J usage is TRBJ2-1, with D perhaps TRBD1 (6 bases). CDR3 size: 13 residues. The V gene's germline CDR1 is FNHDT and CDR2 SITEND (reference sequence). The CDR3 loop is CASSIWRGAEQFF. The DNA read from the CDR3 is TGTGCCAGCAGTATATGGAGGGGGGCT.

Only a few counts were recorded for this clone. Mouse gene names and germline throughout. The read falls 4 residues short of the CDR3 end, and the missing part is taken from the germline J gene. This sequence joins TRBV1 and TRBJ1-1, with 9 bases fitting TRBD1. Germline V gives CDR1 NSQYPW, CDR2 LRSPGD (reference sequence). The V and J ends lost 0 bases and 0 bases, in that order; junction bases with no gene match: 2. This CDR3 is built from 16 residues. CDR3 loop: CTCSADDRGANTEVFF. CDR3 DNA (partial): TGCACCTGCAGTGCAGATGACAGGGGGGCAAACACA. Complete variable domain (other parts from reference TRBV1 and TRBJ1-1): VTLLEQNPRWRLVPRGQAVNLRCILKNSQYPWMSWYQQDLQKQLQWLFTLRSPGDKEVKSLPGADYLATRVTDTELRLQVANMSQGRTLYCTCSADDRGANTEVFFGKGTRLTVV.

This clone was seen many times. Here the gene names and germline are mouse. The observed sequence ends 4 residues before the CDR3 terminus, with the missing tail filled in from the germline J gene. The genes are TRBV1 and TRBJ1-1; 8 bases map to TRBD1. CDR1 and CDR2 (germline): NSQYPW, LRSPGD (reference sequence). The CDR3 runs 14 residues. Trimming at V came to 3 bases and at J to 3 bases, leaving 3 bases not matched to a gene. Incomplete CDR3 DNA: TGCACCTGCAGTGCGGTCAGGGGGCACACA. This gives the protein CTCSAVRGHT. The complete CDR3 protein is CTCSAVRGHTEVFF.

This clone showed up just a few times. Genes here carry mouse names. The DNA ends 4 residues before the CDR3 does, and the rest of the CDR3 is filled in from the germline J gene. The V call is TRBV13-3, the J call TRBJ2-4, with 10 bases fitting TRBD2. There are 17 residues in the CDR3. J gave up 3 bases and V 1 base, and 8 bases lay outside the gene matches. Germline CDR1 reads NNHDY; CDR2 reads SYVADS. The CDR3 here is CASSDRTGGLRQNTLYF. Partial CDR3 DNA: TGTGCCAGCAGTGATAGGACTGGGGGTTTGCGACAAAAC. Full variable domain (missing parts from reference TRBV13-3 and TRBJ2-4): EAAVTQSPRSKVAVTGGKVTLSCHQTNNHDYMYWYRQDTGHGLRLIHYSYVADSTEKGDIPDGYKASRPSQENFSLILELASLSQTAVYFCASSDRTGGLRQNTLYFGAGTRLSVL.

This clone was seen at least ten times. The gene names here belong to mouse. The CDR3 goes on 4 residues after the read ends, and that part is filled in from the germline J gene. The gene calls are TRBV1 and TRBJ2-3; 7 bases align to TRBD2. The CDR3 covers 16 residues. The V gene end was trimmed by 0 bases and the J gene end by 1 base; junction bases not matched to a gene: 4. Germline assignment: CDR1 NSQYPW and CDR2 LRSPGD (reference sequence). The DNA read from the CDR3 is TGCACCTGCAGTGCAGATAAAACTGGGGGTGCAGAA. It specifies CTCSADKTGGAE. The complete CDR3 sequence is CTCSADKTGGAETLYF.

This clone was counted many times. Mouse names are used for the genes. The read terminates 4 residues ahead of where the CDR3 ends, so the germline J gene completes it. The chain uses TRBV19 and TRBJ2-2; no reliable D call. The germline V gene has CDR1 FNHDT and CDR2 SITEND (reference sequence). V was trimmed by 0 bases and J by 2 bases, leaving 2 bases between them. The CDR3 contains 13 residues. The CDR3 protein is CASSIGNTGQLYF. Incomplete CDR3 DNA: TGTGCCAGCAGTATAGGGAACACCGGG.

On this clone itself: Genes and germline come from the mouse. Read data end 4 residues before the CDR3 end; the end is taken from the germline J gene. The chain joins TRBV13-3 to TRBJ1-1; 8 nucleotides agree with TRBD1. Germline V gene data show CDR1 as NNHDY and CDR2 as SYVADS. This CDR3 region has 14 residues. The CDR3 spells CASSALQGAAEVFF. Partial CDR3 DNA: TGTGCCAGCAGTGCCCTCCAGGGGGCCGCA.

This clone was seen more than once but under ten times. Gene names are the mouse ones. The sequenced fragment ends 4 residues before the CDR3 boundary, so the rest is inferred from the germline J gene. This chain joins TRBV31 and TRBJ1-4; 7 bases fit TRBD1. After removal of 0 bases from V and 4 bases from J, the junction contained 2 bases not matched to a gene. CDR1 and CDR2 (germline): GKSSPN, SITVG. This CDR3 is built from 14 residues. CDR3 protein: CAWSLGDSNERLFF. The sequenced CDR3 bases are TGTGCCTGGAGTCTCGGGGACAGCAACGAA.

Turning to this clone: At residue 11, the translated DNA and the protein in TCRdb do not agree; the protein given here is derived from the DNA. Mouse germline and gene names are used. This chain's CDR3 is CAWSSGQYNSPLYF. The sequenced CDR3 bases are TGTGCCTGGAGTTCCGGACAATATAATTCGCCC. The chain combines TRBV31 with TRBJ1-6, with D possibly matching TRBD1 (5 bases). The CDR3 goes on 3 residues after the read ends, and that part is filled in from the germline J gene. TRBJ1-6 is an open reading frame, and its role is uncertain. Germline V gene lookup returns CDR1 GKSSPN and CDR2 SITVG. V was trimmed by 2 bases and J by 4 bases, leaving 9 bases between them. The CDR3 is 14 amino acids.

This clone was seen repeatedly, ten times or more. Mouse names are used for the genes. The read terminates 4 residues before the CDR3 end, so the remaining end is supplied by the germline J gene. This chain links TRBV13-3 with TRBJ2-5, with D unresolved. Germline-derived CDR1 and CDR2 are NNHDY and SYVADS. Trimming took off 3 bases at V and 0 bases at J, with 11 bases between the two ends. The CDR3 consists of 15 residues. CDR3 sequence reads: CASSALDNNQDTQYF. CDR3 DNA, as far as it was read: TGTGCCAGCAGTGCCCTCGACAATAACCAAGAC.

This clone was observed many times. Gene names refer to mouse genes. The CDR3 sequence: CTCSAGDKKDTQYF. The part of the CDR3 DNA that was read is TGCACCTGCAGTGCAGGGGACAAAAAAGAC. This sequence joins TRBV1 and TRBJ2-5; D perhaps matches TRBD1 (6 bases). The read ends 4 residues shy of where the CDR3 ends; the end is completed using the germline J gene. The CDR3 consists of 14 residues. Germline V CDR1 and CDR2: NSQYPW, LRSPGD (reference sequence).

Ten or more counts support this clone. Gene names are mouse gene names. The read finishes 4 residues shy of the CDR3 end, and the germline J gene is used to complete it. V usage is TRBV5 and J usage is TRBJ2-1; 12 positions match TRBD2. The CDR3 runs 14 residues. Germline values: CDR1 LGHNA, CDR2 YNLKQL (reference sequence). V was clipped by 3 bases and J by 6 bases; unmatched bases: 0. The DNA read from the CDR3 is TGTGCCAGCAGCCAGGACTGGGGGGGTGCT. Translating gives CASSQDWGGA. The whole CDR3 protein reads CASSQDWGGAEQFF.

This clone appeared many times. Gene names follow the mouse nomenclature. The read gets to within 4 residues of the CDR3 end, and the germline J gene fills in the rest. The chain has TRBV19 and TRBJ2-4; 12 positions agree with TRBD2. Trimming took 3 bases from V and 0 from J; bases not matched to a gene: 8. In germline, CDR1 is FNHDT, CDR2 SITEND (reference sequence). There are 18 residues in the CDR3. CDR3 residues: CASSNDWGGSSSQNTLYF. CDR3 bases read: TGTGCCAGCAGTAATGACTGGGGGGGCTCTTCTAGTCAAAAC.

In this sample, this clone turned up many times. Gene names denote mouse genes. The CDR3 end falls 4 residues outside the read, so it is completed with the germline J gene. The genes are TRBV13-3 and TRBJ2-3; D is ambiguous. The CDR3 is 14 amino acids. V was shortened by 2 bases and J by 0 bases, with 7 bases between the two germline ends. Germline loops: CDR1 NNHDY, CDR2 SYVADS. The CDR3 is CASSDQISAETLYF. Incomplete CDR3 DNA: TGTGCCAGCAGTGACCAAATCAGTGCAGAA.

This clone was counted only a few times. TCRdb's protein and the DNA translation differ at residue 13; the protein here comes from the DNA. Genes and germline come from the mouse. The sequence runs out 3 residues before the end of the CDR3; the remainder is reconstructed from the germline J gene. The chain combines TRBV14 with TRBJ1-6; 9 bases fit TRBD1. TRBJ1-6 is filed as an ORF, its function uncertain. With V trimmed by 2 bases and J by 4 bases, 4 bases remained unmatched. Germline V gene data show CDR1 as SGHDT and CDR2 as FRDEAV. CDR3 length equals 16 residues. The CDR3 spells CASSLWTGAYNSPLYF. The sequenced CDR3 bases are TGTGCCAGCAGTTTATGGACAGGGGCGTATAATTCGCCC.

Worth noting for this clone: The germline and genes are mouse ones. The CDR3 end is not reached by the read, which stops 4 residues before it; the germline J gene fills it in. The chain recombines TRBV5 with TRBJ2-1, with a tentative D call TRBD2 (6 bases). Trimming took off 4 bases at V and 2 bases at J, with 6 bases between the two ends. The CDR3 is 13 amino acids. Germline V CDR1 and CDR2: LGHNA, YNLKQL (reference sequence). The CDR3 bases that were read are TGTGCCAGCAGCCGACTGGACTATGCT. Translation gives CASSRLDYA. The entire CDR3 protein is CASSRLDYAEQFF.

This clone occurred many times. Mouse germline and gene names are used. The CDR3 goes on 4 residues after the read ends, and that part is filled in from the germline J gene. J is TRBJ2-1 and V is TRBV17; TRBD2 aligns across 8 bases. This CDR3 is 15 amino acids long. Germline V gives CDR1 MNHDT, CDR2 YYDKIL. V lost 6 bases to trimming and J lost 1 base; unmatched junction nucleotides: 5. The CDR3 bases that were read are TGTGCTAGCAGCTCGGGGGGGCGCAACTATGCT. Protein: CASSSGGRNYA. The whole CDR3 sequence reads CASSSGGRNYAEQFF.

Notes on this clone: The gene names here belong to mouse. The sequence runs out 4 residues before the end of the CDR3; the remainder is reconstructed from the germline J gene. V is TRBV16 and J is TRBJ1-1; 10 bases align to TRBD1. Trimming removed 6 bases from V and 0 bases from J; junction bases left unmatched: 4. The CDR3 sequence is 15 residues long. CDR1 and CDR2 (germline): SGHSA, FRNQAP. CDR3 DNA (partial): TGTGCAAGCAGAGCCGGGACAGGGGCAAACACA. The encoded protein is CASRAGTGANT. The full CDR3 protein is CASRAGTGANTEVFF.

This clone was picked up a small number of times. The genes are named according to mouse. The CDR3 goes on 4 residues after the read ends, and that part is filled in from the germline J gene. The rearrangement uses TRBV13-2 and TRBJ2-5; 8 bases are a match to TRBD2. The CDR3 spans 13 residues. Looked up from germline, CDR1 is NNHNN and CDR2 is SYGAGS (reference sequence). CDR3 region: CASGTGGGDTQYF. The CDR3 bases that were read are TGTGCCAGCGGTACTGGGGGTGGAGAC.

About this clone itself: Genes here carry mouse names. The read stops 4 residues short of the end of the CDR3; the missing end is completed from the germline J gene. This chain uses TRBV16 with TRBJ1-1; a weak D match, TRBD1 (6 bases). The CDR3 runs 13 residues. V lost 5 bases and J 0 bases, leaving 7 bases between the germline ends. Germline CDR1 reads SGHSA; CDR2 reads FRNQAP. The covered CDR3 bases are TGTGCAAGCAGCCGGGACACAAACACA. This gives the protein CASSRDTNT. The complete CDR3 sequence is CASSRDTNTEVFF.

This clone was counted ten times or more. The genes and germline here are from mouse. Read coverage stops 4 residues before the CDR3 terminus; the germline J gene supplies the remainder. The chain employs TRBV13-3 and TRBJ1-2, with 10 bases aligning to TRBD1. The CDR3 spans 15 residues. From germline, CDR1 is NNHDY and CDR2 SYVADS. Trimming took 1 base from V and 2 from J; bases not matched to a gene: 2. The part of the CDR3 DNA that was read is TGTGCCAGCAGTGATTGGGGACAGGGGAACTCC. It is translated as CASSDWGQGNS. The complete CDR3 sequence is CASSDWGQGNSDYTF.

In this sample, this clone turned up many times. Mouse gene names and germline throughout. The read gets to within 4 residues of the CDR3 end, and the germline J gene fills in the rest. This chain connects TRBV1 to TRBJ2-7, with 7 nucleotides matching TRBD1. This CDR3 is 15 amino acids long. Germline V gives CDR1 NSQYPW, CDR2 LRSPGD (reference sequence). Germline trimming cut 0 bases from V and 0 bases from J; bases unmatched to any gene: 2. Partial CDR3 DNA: TGCACCTGCAGTGCAGAGGACAGGAGCTCCTAT. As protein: CTCSAEDRSSY. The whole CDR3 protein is CTCSAEDRSSYEQYF.

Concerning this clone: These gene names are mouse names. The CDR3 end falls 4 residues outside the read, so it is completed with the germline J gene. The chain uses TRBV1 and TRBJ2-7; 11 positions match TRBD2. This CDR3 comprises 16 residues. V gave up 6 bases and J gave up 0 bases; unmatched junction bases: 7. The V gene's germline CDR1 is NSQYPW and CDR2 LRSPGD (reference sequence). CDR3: CTCSPRLGGSSYEQYF. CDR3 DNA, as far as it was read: TGCACCTGCAGCCCAAGACTGGGGGGGAGCTCCTAT. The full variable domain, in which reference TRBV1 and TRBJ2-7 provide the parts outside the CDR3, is VTLLEQNPRWRLVPRGQAVNLRCILKNSQYPWMSWYQQDLQKQLQWLFTLRSPGDKEVKSLPGADYLATRVTDTELRLQVANMSQGRTLYCTCSPRLGGSSYEQYFGPGTRLTVL.

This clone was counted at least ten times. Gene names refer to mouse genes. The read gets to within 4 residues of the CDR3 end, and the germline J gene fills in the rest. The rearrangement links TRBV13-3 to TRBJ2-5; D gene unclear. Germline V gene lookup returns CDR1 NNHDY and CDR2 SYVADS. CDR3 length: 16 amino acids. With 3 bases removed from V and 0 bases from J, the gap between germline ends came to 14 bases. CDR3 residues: CASSASATFNQDTQYF. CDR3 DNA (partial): TGTGCCAGCAGTGCCTCAGCGACTTTTAACCAAGAC.

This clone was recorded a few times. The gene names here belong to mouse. The CDR3 reads CASGDVGWGANQDTQYF. CDR3 DNA, as far as it was read: TGTGCCAGCGGTGATGTAGGATGGGGGGCTAACCAAGAC. The chain has TRBV13-2 and TRBJ2-5, with D possibly being TRBD2 (7 bases). The read ends 4 residues early relative to the CDR3; the germline J gene fills the gap. CDR1 is NNHNN and CDR2 is SYGAGS in the germline V gene (reference sequence). Between the trimmed V and J ends, which lost 0 bases and 0 bases, there was a span of 14 bases. This CDR3 comprises 17 residues.